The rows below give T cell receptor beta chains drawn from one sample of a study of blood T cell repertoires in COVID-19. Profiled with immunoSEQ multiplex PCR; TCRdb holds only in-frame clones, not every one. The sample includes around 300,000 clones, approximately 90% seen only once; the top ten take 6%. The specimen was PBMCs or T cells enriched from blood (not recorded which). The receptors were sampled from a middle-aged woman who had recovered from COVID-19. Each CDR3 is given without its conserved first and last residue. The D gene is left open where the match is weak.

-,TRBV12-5,ASGLSLCRETQY
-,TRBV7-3,ASSLAADDEQF
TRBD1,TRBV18,ASSSQGRNSPLH
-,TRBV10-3,AISESIQATNYNEQF
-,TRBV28,ASSSYLHRTSNQPQH
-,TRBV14,ASSQWGVDGETQY
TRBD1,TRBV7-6,ASSWTGDRANEQF
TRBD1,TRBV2,ASSGDRVHEQY
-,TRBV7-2,ASSLESTNNYEQY
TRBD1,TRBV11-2,ASSTPRDRGQETQY
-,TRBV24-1,ATSDNQVYGYT
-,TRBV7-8,ASSTETAENTEAF
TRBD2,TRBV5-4,ASSLGGSADTQY
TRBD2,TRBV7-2,ASRLGLAGPYEQY
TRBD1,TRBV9,ASGRDSTNTGELF
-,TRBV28,ASREGDQPQH
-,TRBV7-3,ASSLGPTGELF
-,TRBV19,ASSIRYYNEQF
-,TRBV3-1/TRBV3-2,ASSRRGADSGNTIY
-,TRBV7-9,ASNLFSGTGELF
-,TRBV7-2,ASSLAGRGETQY
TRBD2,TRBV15,ATSRTLAGSGTDTQY
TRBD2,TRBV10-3,AISDPGLAGVSEQF
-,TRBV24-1,ATSDPGSGYT
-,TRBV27,ASSLEGYGEKLF